This passage covers 11 T cell receptor beta chains from one sample sequenced in a study of post-analysis software for immune sequencing data. TCR beta cDNA libraries included unique molecular identifiers. TCRdb re-derived calls from the PCR reads in MiXCR, one entry per CDR3 protein. The sample has hundreds of thousands of distinct CDR3 sequences, roughly 58% seen once. Study-wide points: Five or six TRBV segments, TRBV5-6, TRBV5-1 and TRBV20-1 among them, were found more frequent in patients than controls.

The antigens of these receptors remain unknown. The source material was blood. These receptors all come from a girl aged 10 to 17 with multiple sclerosis.

This sequence joins TRBV7-9 and TRBJ2-7, with unresolved D. The germline gives CDR1 SEHNR, CDR2 FQNEAQ (reference sequence). The CDR3 runs 14 residues. The V and J ends lost 7 bases and 1 base respectively, with 14 bases between them. The CDR3 nucleotides are TGTGCCAGCAAAGGTTCAGGTCCATCCTACGAGCAGTACTTC. It codes for CASKGSGPSYEQYF.

This chain uses TRBV29-1 with TRBJ1-2; D is undetermined. CDR1 is SQVTM and CDR2 is ANQGSEA in the germline V gene. This CDR3 has 12 residues. The V and J ends lost 2 bases and 8 bases respectively, with 12 bases between them. As DNA, the CDR3 is TGCAGCGTTGAAAGTAGGGTCGGGGGCTACACCTTC. Amino acids: CSVESRVGGYTF.

This rearrangement joins TRBV30 to TRBJ2-1; no definite D call. Germline V gene sequence: CDR1 GTSNPN, CDR2 SVGIG (reference sequence). V was pared by 5 bases and J by 7 bases, with 9 bases between. The CDR3 length is 11 residues. The CDR3 DNA reads as TGTGCCTGGGGGCGGATAAATGAGCAGTTCTTC. It yields the protein CAWGRINEQFF.

The gene calls are TRBV6-5 and TRBJ1-5; D is perhaps TRBD1 (5 bases). CDR1 and CDR2 from the germline V gene are MNHEY and SVGAGI. Trimming removed 7 bases from V and 1 base from J, with 11 bases in between. CDR3 length equals 14 residues. This CDR3 reads CASKPGPSNQPQHF. CDR3 nucleotide sequence: TGTGCCAGCAAGCCGGGACCCAGCAATCAGCCCCAGCATTTT.

This clonotype was seen a single time. The V and J genes are TRBV20-1 and TRBJ2-4; tentatively, D is TRBD2 (5 bases). The DNA end is a closer match to TRBJ2-7, so the J assignment may be wrong. The V gene's germline CDR1 is DFQATT and CDR2 SNEGSKA (reference sequence). The CDR3 extends over 14 amino acids. The CDR3 region is CSARDHRDSYEQYF. The CDR3 coding sequence is TGCAGTGCTAGAGATCACCGGGATAGCTACGAGCAGTACTTC.

The rearrangement uses TRBV10-3 and TRBJ2-5, with 7 nucleotides matching TRBD2. The trim removed 10 bases at V and 2 bases at J, leaving 10 bases unmatched. CDR1 is ENHRY and CDR2 is SYGVKD in the germline V gene. This CDR3 comprises 14 residues. CDR3 sequence (DNA): TGTGCCACTGTAATGGGGGGAGGGCAAGAGACCCAGTACTTC. Protein: CATVMGGGQETQYF.

This clonotype was observed a single time. The chain couples TRBV6-5 to TRBJ2-5; D tentatively reads TRBD1 or TRBD2 (5 bases each). The J call could be wrong; TRBJ2-7 is a better fit for the DNA end. The CDR3 has 15 amino acids. Per germline, CDR1 MNHEY and CDR2 SVGAGI. The DNA for the CDR3 is TGTGCCAGCAGTTACGGGGGAGTTGAATCCTACGAGCAGTACTTC. This codes for CASSYGGVESYEQYF.

The chain links TRBV29-1 to TRBJ2-1; D unresolved. Per the germline V gene, CDR1 is SQVTM and CDR2 is ANQGSEA. The V end was cut by 5 bases, the J end by 6 bases, with 26 bases between. CDR3 length: 17 residues. The CDR3 loop is CSVPLRNRAGWSNEQFF. The CDR3 DNA follows: TGCAGCGTTCCTCTTAGAAACCGGGCTGGTTGGAGCAATGAGCAGTTCTTC.

The table lists this clonotype with a count of one. J is TRBJ1-5 and V is TRBV6-1, with D possibly TRBD1 on 5 matching bases. Per the germline V gene, CDR1 is MNHNS and CDR2 is SASEGT. The CDR3 is 15 residues long. V shed 6 bases and J shed 0 bases, with 12 bases lying between them. CDR3 in amino acids: CASRRYRNSNQPQHF. For the CDR3, the DNA is TGTGCCAGCAGGCGTTACAGGAATAGCAATCAGCCCCAGCATTTT.

This clonotype was picked up a small number of times. V and J are TRBV12-3 or TRBV12-4 and TRBJ1-2; no firm D call. Trimming removed 2 bases at V and 6 bases at J, with 10 bases between. The CDR3 has 13 amino acids. The CDR3 spells CASSLRDVNGYTF. The DNA for the CDR3 is TGTGCCAGCAGTTTAAGGGATGTGAATGGCTACACCTTC.

This clonotype occurred once. Relative to the germline gene, one junction end is altered; a read error may explain this. V usage is TRBV9 and J usage is TRBJ2-4; D uncertain. This CDR3 comprises 16 residues. Germline V CDR1 and CDR2: SGDLS, YYNGEE. CDR3 residues: CASSVGPKASNNILYF. Here the CDR3 DNA reads TGTGCCAGCAGCGTAGGGCCGAAGGCTAGTAATAACATTCTGTACTTC.